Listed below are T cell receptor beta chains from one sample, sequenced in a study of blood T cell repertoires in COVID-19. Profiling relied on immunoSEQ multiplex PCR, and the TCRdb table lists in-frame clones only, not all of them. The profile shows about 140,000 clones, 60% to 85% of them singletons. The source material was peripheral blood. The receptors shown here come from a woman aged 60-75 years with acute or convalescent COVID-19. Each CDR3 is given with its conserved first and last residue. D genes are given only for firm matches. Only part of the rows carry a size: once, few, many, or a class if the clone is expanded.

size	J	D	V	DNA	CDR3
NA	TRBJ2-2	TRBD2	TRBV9	TGTGCCAGCAGCGTAGAAGGGTCTAGCGGGAGGGTGAACACCGGGGAGCTGTTTTTT	CASSVEGSSGRVNTGELFF
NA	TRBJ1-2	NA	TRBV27	TGTGCCAGCAGAGGGGCATACTATGGCTACACCTTC	CASRGAYYGYTF
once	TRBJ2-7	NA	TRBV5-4	TGTGCCAGCAGCCCGGCGAGGAGCGGCCCCAACTACGAGCAGTACTTC	CASSPARSGPNYEQYF
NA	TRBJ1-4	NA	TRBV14	TGTGCCAGCAGCCAGGACATGGGGATTGAAAAACTGTTTTTT	CASSQDMGIEKLFF
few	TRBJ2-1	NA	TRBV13	TGTGCCAGCAGCTTGGGCAGGGGCACTGAGCAGTTCTTC	CASSLGRGTEQFF
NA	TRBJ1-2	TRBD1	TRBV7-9	TGTGCCAGCAGCTTAGGACAGGGGCAGGACGGGAACTATGGCTACACCTTC	CASSLGQGQDGNYGYTF
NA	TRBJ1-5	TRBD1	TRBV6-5	TGTGCCAGCAGTAAGCAGGGGGCCGGTAATCAGCCCCAGCATTTT	CASSKQGAGNQPQHF
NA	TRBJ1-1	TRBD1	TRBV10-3	TGTGCCATCAGTGGACAGGGTCTCGCTGAAGCTTTCTTT	CAISGQGLAEAFF
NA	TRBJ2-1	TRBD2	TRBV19	TGTGCCAGTGGCGCGGGACTAGCGGGAGGAGAGCAGTTCTTC	CASGAGLAGGEQFF
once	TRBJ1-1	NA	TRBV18	TGTGCCAGCTCACCAGAGGGGGTTACGGTTGGAGGAGCTTTCTTT	CASSPEGVTVGGAFF
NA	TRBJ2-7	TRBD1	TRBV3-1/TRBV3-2	TGTGCCAGCAGCCAATGGGGACAGCACAACGAGCAGTACTTC	CASSQWGQHNEQYF
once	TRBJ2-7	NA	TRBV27	TGTGCCAGCAGTTTCATCCGTCAGGGGAGGGGGGCGAGAGAGCAGTACTTC	CASSFIRQGRGAREQYF
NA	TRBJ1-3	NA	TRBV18	TGTGCCAGCACCGGGTTGCGCTCCGGAAACACCATATATTTT	CASTGLRSGNTIYF
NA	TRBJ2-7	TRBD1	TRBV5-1	TGCGCCAGCAGCCTGATCGACAGGGGTGGAGAGCAGTACTTC	CASSLIDRGGEQYF
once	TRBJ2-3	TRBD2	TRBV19	TGTGCGTGCGGACTAGCAGGCACAGATACGCAGTATTTT	CACGLAGTDTQYF
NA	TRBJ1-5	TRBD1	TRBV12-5	TGTGCTAGTGGGGGAGACAGGGGGAATCAGCCCCAGCATTTT	CASGGDRGNQPQHF
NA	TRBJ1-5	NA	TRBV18	TGTGCCAGCTCACCACCGTGGGGGGGCGGCAATCAGCCCCAGCATTTT	CASSPPWGGGNQPQHF
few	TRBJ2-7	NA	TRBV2	TGTGCCAGCAGTGAACTCGACAGCCCCTACGAGCAGTACTTC	CASSELDSPYEQYF
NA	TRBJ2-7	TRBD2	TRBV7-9	TGTGCCAGCAGCCCGGGACTAGCGGGGCTTACCTACGAGCAGTACTTC	CASSPGLAGLTYEQYF
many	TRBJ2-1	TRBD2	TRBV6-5	TGTGCCAGCATGATACTAGCGGGGTACAATGAGCAGTTCTTC	CASMILAGYNEQFF
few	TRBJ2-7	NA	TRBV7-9	TGTGCCAGCAGCTTAAGGGGTCCCTACGAGCAGTACTTC	CASSLRGPYEQYF
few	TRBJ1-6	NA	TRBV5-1	TGCGCCAGCAGCTTGGGACAGGAGCTTTCACCCCTCCACTTT	CASSLGQELSPLHF
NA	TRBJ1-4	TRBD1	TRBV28	TGTGCCAGCAGAACCGACAGGGGGCCGTGGGGTAAACTGTTTTTT	CASRTDRGPWGKLFF
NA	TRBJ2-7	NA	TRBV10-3	TGTGCCATCAGTTCGAGGACAGGCGGGACCTACGAGCAGTACTTC	CAISSRTGGTYEQYF
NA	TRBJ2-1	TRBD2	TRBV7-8	TGTGCCAGCAGCTTAGCAAATTTGGCCGGGACTAGCGGGAGGTCATACAATGAGCAGTTCTTC	CASSLANLAGTSGRSYNEQFF
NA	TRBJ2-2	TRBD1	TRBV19	TGTGCCAGTAGAGGACAGGGGCAAGCGGCCGGGGAGCTGTTTTTT	CASRGQGQAAGELFF
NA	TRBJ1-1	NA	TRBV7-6	TGTGCCAGCAGCCCCAGGAGGGCAGCTTCCATGAACACTGAAGCTTTCTTT	CASSPRRAASMNTEAFF
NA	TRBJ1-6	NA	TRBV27	TGTGCCAGCAGATTGTGGGGGGTTAGTTCACCCCTCCACTTT	CASRLWGVSSPLHF
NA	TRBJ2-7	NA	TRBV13	TGTGCCAGCAGCCGGAGGTCCTACGAGCAGTACTTC	CASSRRSYEQYF
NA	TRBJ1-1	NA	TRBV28	TGTGCCAGCAGTGCACTAGTGAACACTGAAGCTTTCTTT	CASSALVNTEAFF
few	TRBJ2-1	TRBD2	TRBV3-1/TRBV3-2	TGTGCCAGCAAACCAATGCTAGCGGGTTCCTACAATGAGCAGTTCTTC	CASKPMLAGSYNEQFF
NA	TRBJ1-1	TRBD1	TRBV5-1	TGCGCCAGCAGCCCGCTGACAGGGCCATACACTGAAGCTTTCTTT	CASSPLTGPYTEAFF
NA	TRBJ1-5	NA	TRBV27	TGTGCCAGCAGTTTATCGAGAGAGGGGCCCCAGCATTTT	CASSLSREGPQHF
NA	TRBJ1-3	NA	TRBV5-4	TGTGCCAGCAGCTTAGGGGCAAGGGATACCTCTGGAAACACCATATATTTT	CASSLGARDTSGNTIYF
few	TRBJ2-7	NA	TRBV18	TGTGCCAGCTCACCACAAGACAGGTTCTACGAGCAGTACTTC	CASSPQDRFYEQYF
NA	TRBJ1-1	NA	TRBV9	TGTGCCAGCAGCGTAGCGCGGGCGAACACTGAAGCTTTCTTT	CASSVARANTEAFF
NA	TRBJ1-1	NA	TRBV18	TGTGCCAGCTCACTTCGCGGCACTGAAGCTTTCTTT	CASSLRGTEAFF
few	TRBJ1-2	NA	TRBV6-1	TGTGCCAGCAGTGAGTCCTTTAACTATGGCTACACCTTC	CASSESFNYGYTF
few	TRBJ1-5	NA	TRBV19	TGTGCCAGCGGCCCACAGGGCGGCAATCAGCCCCAGCATTTT	CASGPQGGNQPQHF
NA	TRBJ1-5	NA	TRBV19	TGTGCCAGTAGTTTCGAATCAGGGGAAACTCAGCCCCAGCATTTT	CASSFESGETQPQHF
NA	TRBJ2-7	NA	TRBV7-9	TGTGCCAGCAGCTTCCCTAGGGGCGAGCAGTACTTC	CASSFPRGEQYF